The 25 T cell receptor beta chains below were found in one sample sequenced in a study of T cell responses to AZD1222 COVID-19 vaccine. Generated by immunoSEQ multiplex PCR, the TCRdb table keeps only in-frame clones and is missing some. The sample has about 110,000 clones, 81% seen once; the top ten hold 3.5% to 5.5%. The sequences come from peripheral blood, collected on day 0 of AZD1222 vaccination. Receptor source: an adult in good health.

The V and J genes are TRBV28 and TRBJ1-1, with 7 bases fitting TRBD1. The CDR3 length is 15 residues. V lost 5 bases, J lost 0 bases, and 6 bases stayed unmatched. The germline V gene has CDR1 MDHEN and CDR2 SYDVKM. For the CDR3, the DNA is TGTGCCAGCAGTCCCGTAGGGACAGTGAACACTGAAGCTTTCTTT. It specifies CASSPVGTVNTEAFF. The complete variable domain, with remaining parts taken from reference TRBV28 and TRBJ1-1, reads DVKVTQSSRYLVKRTGEKVFLECVQDMDHENMFWYRQDPGLGLRLIYFSYDVKMKEKGDIPEGYSVSREKKERFSLILESASTNQTSMYLCASSPVGTVNTEAFFGQGTRLTVV.

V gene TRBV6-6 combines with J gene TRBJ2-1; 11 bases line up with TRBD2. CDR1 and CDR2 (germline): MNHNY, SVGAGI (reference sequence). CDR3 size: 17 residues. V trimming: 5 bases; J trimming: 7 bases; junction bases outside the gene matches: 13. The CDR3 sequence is CASSHRFSGRAGNEQFF. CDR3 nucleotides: TGTGCCAGCAGTCACCGGTTTAGCGGGAGGGCGGGTAATGAGCAGTTCTTC.

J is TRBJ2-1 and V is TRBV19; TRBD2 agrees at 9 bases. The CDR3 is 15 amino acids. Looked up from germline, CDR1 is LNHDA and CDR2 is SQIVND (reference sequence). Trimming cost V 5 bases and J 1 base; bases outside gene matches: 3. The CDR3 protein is CASSASGKSYNEQFF. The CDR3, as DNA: TGTGCCAGTAGTGCTAGCGGGAAATCCTACAATGAGCAGTTCTTC.

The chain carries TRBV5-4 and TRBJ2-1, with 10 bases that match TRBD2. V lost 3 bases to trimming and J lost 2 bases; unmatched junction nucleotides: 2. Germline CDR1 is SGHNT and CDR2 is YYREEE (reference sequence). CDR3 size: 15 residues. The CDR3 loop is CASSSAGGAYNEQFF. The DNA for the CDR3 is TGTGCCAGCAGCTCAGCGGGGGGGGCCTACAATGAGCAGTTCTTC. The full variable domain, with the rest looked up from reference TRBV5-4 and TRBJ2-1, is ETGVTQSPTHLIKTRGQQVTLRCSSQSGHNTVSWYQQALGQGPQFIFQYYREEENGRGNFPPRFSGLQFPNYSSELNVNALELDDSALYLCASSSAGGAYNEQFFGPGTRLTVL.

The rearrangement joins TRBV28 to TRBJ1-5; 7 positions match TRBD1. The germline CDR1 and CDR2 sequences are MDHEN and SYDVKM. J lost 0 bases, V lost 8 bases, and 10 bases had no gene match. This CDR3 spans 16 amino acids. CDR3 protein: CASASGTAGSNQPQHF. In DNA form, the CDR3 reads TGTGCCAGCGCATCTGGGACAGCGGGTAGCAATCAGCCCCAGCATTTT.

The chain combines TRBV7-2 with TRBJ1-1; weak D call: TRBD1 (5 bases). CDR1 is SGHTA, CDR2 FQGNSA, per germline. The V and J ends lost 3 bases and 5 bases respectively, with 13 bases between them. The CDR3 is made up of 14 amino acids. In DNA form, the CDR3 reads TGTGCCAGCAGCTTGACCGGGGCCAGGACTGAAGCTTTCTTT. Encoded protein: CASSLTGARTEAFF.

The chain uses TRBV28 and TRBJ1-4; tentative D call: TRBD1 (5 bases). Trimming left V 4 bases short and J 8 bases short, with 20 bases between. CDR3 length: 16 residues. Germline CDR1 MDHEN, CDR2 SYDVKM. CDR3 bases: TGTGCCAGCAGTTCCTCGTTTGGGGGGATTCTGGAAAAACTGTTTTTT. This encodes CASSSSFGGILEKLFF.

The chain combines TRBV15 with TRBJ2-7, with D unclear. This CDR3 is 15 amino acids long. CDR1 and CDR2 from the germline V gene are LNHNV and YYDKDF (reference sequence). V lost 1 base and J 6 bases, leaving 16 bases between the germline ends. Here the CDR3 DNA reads TGTGCCACCAGCAGAGGTCCAGTCCCAACTCCCGAGCAGTACTTC. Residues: CATSRGPVPTPEQYF. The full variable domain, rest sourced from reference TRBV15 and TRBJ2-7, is DAMVIQNPRYQVTQFGKPVTLSCSQTLNHNVMYWYQQKSSQAPKLLFHYYDKDFNNEADTPDNFQSRRPNTSFCFLDIRSPGLGDTAMYLCATSRGPVPTPEQYFGPGTRLTVT.

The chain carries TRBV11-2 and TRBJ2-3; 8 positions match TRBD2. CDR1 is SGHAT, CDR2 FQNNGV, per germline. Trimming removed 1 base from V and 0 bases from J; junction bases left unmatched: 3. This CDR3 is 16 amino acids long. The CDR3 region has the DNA TGTGCCAGCAGCTTAGTCAGCGGGAGCAGCACAGATACGCAGTATTTT. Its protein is CASSLVSGSSTDTQYF.

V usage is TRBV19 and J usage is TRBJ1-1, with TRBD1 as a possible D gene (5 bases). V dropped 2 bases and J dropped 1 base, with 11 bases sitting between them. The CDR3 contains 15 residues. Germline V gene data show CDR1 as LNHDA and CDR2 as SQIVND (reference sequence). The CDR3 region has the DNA TGTGCCAGTAGTATAAGAGGGGCCTCGAACACTGAAGCTTTCTTT. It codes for CASSIRGASNTEAFF.

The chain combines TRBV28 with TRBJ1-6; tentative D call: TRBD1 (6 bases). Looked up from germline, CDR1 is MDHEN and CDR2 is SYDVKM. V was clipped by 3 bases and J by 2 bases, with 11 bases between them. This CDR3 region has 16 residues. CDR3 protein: CASSFQGYTYNSPLHF. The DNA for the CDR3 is TGTGCCAGCAGTTTCCAGGGGTACACCTATAATTCACCCCTCCACTTT.

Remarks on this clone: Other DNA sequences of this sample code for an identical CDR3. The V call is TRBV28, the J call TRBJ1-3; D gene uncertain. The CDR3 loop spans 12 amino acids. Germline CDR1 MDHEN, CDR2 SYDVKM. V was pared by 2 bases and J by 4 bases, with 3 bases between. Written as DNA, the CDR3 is TGTGCCAGCAGTTTACAAGGAAACACCATATATTTT. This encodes CASSLQGNTIYF.

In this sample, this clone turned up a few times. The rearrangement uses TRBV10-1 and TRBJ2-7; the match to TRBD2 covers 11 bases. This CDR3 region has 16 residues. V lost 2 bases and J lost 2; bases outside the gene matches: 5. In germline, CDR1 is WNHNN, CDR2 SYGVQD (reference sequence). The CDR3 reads CASSEAGTSGPYEQYF. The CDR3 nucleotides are TGCGCCAGCAGTGAGGCCGGGACTAGCGGCCCCTACGAGCAGTACTTC.

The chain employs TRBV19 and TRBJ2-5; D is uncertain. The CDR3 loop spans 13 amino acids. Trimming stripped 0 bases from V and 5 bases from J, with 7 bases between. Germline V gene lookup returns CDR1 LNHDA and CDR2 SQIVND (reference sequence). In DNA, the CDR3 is TGTGCCAGTAGTATAGAAGGTTTGGAGACCCAGTACTTC. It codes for CASSIEGLETQYF.

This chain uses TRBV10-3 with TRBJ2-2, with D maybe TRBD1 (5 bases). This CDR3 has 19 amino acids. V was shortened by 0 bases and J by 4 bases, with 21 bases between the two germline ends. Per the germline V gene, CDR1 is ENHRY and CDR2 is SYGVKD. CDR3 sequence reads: CAISESCVVRGFGTGELFF. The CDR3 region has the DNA TGTGCCATCAGTGAGTCTTGTGTCGTAAGGGGATTCGGCACCGGGGAGCTGTTTTTT.

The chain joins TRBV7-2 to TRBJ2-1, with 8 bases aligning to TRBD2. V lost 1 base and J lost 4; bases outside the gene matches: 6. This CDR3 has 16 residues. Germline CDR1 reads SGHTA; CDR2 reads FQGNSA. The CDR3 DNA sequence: TGTGCCAGCAGCTTAGTGTCCAGCGGGAGTTACAATGAGCAGTTCTTC. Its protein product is CASSLVSSGSYNEQFF. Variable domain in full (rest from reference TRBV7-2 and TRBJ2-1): GAGVSQSPSNKVTEKGKDVELRCDPISGHTALYWYRQSLGQGLEFLIYFQGNSAPDKSGLPSDRFSAERTGGSVSTLTIQRTQQEDSAVYLCASSLVSSGSYNEQFFGPGTRLTVL.

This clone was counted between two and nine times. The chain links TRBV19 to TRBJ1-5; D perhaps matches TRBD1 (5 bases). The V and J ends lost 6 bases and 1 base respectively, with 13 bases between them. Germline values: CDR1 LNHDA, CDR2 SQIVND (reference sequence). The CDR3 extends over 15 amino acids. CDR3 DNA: TGTGCCAGTAGGGGGGTACTTGGCAGCAATCAGCCCCAGCATTTT. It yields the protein CASRGVLGSNQPQHF.

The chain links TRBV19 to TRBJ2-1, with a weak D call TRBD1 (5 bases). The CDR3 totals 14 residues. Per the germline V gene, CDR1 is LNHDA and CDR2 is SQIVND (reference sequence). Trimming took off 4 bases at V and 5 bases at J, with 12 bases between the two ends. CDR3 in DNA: TGTGCCAGTAGTAGGCAGGGATTCCACAATGAGCAGTTCTTC. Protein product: CASSRQGFHNEQFF.

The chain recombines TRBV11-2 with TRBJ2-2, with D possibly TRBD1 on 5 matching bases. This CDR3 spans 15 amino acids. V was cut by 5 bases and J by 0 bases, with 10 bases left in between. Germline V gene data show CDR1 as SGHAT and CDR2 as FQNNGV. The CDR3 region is CASSTGFANTGELFF. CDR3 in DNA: TGTGCCAGCAGCACAGGATTCGCGAACACCGGGGAGCTGTTTTTT.

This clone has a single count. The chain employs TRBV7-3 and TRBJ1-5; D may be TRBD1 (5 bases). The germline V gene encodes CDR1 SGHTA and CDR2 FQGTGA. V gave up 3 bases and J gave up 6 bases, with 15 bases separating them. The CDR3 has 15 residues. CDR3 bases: TGTGCCAGCAGCTTGGGCAGGGTATGGAGTCAGCCCCAGCATTTT. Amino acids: CASSLGRVWSQPQHF.

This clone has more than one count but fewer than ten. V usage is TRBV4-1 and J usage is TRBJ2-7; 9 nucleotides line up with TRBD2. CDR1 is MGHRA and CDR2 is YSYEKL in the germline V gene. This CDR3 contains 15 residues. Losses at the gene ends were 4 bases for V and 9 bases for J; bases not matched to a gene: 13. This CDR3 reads CASSLRTSEALRQYF. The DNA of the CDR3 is TGCGCCAGCAGCCTGAGGACTAGCGAGGCCCTAAGGCAGTACTTC.

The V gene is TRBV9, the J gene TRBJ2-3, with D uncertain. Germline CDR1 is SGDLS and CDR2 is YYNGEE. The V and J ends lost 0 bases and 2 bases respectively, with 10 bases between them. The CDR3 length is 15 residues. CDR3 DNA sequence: TGTGCCAGCAGCGTAGGGGGTAGAGACACAGATACGCAGTATTTT. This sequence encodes CASSVGGRDTDTQYF.

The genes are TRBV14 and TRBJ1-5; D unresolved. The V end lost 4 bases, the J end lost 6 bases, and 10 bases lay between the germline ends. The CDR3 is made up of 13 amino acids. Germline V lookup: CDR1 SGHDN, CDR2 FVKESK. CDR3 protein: CASSRGLLQPQHF. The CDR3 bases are TGTGCCAGCAGCCGAGGACTTCTTCAGCCCCAGCATTTT.

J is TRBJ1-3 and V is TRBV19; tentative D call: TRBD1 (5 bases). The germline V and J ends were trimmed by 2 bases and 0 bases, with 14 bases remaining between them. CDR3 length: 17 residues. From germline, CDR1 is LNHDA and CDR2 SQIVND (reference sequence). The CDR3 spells CASSIPGGAISGNTIYF. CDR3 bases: TGTGCCAGTAGTATACCCGGCGGGGCGATCTCTGGAAACACCATATATTTT.

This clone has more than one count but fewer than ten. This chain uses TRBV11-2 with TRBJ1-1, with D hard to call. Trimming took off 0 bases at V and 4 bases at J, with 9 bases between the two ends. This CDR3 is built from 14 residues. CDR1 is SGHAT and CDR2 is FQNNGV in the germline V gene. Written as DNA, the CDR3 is TGTGCCAGCAGCTTAGAAACCAGCTTCACTGAAGCTTTCTTT. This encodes CASSLETSFTEAFF.